The subject of this entry is one T cell receptor (beta chain). Its antigen is currently unknown. The data were obtained in a study of T cell repertoires in ileal Crohn's disease. Across the whole study: Surgery for a complication: stricturing in around 60%, penetrating in approximately 40%. Biopsies of inflamed ileum from the surgical specimen form M0 samples. Each sample's TCRB immunosequencing used around 0.5 micrograms of biopsy DNA.

Study-level points and caveats: Compared with CD4 T cells, sorted CD8 cells carried more expanded clones.

Clones were sequenced by immunoSEQ multiplex PCR, and TCRdb holds only the in-frame ones, with some missing. Altogether about 5,300 clones are present, 82% being singletons, with the ten largest covering 20%. Trimming left V 3 bases short and J 12 bases short, with 9 bases between. This CDR3 spans 12 amino acids. Germline-derived CDR1 and CDR2 are SGHTA and FQGNSA. Time point reported: inflamed ileum from the surgical specimen. The chain has TRBV7-2 and TRBJ1-6; D uncertain. The receptor was derived from an adult with Crohn's disease. Sequencing was performed on ileal tissue. CDR3 DNA: TGTGCCAGCAGCTTTAACGCAGGACCCCTCCACTTT. Its protein is CASSFNAGPLHF.